A selection of T cell receptor beta chains follows, all from one sample in a study of T cells in narcolepsy. The table came from immunoSEQ multiplex PCR; TCRdb's copy has only in-frame clones and leaves some out. The sample consists of roughly 34,000 clones, approximately 84% of them appearing once. The sequenced sample consisted of CD45RA- memory CD4+ T cells from PBMCs. Receptors originate from a human donor with narcolepsy. Both conserved end residues are part of each CDR3. D genes are given only for firm matches. Clone size, where shown, is once, few, many, or a class for clones that have expanded.

V	length	D	J	size	DNA	CDR3
TRBV27	14	NA	TRBJ1-6	NA	TGTGCCAGCAGTTTCGGGGTCCAAGGTTCACCCCTCCACTTT	CASSFGVQGSPLHF
TRBV9	17	TRBD1	TRBJ1-6	NA	TGTGCCAGCAGCTTTCGGACAGGGGGAACGGGTAATTCACCCCTCCACTTT	CASSFRTGGTGNSPLHF
TRBV30	12	NA	TRBJ2-1	NA	TGTGCCTGGAGCAACGAGTGGGGTGAGCAGTTCTTC	CAWSNEWGEQFF
TRBV4-3	11	NA	TRBJ1-2	NA	TGCGCCAGCAGCCAAGCTAATGGCTACACCTTC	CASSQANGYTF
TRBV27	15	NA	TRBJ1-6	NA	TGTGCCAGCAGTTTATCGAAGGGGGAACATTCACCCCTCCACTTT	CASSLSKGEHSPLHF
TRBV6-8	16	NA	TRBJ1-3	NA	TGTGCCAGCAGTTACCTCCAGGGAGCTACTGGAAACACCATATATTTT	CASSYLQGATGNTIYF
TRBV5-1	15	TRBD1	TRBJ2-7	once	TGCGCCAGCAGCGCCAGACAGGGGGCCGCCTACGAGCAGTACTTC	CASSARQGAAYEQYF
TRBV6-1	16	NA	TRBJ1-3	NA	TGTGCCAGCAGTGTGGACACCTTTTACTCTGGAAACACCATATATTTT	CASSVDTFYSGNTIYF
TRBV7-6	14	NA	TRBJ1-4	NA	TGTGCCAGCAGCCCACAGGGCGGAGGTGAAAAACTGTTTTTT	CASSPQGGGEKLFF
TRBV2	14	NA	TRBJ1-5	NA	TGTGCCAGCACGGCCCAGACGGAAATATCACCCCAGCATTTT	CASTAQTEISPQHF
TRBV14	16	NA	TRBJ1-3	NA	TGTGCCAGCAGCCAAGATCGTCCAGGGCTTGGAAACACCATATATTTT	CASSQDRPGLGNTIYF
TRBV18	15	TRBD1	TRBJ2-7	NA	TGTGCCAGCTCACCGCCGGGACAGGAGAGCTACGAGCAGTACTTC	CASSPPGQESYEQYF
TRBV5-6	15	TRBD1	TRBJ1-4	NA	TGTGCCAGCAGCTCCCCGACAGGGGAGGGGGAAAAACTGTTTTTT	CASSSPTGEGEKLFF
TRBV30	12	TRBD1	TRBJ1-5	NA	TGTGCCTCGGGGGACAGTAATCAGCCCCAGCATTTT	CASGDSNQPQHF
TRBV19	13	NA	TRBJ1-6	NA	TGTGCCAGTAGTACCACAAGAGGAGCACCCCTCCACTTT	CASSTTRGAPLHF
TRBV11-2	14	NA	TRBJ2-3	NA	TGTGCCAGCAGCTTCGAGCGGGGCACAGATACGCAGTATTTT	CASSFERGTDTQYF
TRBV5-5	15	TRBD2	TRBJ2-3	NA	TGTGCCAGCAGCCCCGAAAGTGGGAGGGCAGATACGCAGTATTTT	CASSPESGRADTQYF
TRBV7-8	14	NA	TRBJ1-4	NA	TGTGCCAGCACCGCGGGGGGGGCAAAAGAAAAACTGTTTTTT	CASTAGGAKEKLFF
TRBV28	13	NA	TRBJ1-1	NA	TGTGCCAGCAGTTTCCCCCTGAACACTGAAGCTTTCTTT	CASSFPLNTEAFF
TRBV6-5	16	TRBD1	TRBJ2-6	NA	TGTGCCAGCAGTTTCGTAGGGGGCGCCGGGGCCAACGTCCTGACTTTC	CASSFVGGAGANVLTF
TRBV7-6	13	NA	TRBJ2-2	NA	TGTGCCAGCAGCTTATCTTTGGCCGGGGAGCTGTTTTTC	CASSLSLAGELFF
TRBV2	13	NA	TRBJ1-2	once	TGTGCCAGCAGTGACACAGGCAGGGAGGGCTACACCTTC	CASSDTGREGYTF
TRBV9	15	NA	TRBJ1-4	NA	TGTGCCAGCAGCGTAGCGGTTTCAACTAATGAAAAACTGTTTTTT	CASSVAVSTNEKLFF
TRBV10-3	13	TRBD1	TRBJ1-2	NA	TGTGCCATCAGTGGGCAGGGGGCGAATGGCTACACCTTC	CAISGQGANGYTF
TRBV9	16	TRBD2	TRBJ2-7	NA	TGTGCCAGCAGCGTAGCGGCTAGCGGGGGAGCCTACGAGCAGTACTTC	CASSVAASGGAYEQYF
TRBV2	14	NA	TRBJ1-5	NA	TGTGCCAGCAGTGGTTCGGGAGGCAATCAGCCCCAGCATTTT	CASSGSGGNQPQHF
TRBV2	13	NA	TRBJ1-2	NA	TGTGCCAGCAGTGAAGAGGCACCTTATGGCTACACCTTC	CASSEEAPYGYTF
TRBV6-1	15	NA	TRBJ2-2	few	TGTGCCAGCAGGACCCCGGGGGTTATAACCGGGGAGCTGTTTTTT	CASRTPGVITGELFF
TRBV19	12	NA	TRBJ1-2	NA	TGTGCCATTTCGGACAGCCCCTATGGCTACACCTTC	CAISDSPYGYTF
TRBV5-1	17	NA	TRBJ2-5	once	TGCGCCAGCAGCTTGGCCGGCGGCGGAACGATCCAAGAGACCCAGTACTTC	CASSLAGGGTIQETQYF
TRBV6-1	13	NA	TRBJ2-1	few	TGTGCCAGCAGTGAAGCGCCGGACAATGAGCAGTTCTTC	CASSEAPDNEQFF
TRBV6-6	16	TRBD2	TRBJ2-7	few	TGTGCCAGCAGCCCTGGACTAGCGGGGGGGCCACGGGAGCAGTACTTC	CASSPGLAGGPREQYF
TRBV9	13	TRBD1	TRBJ1-1	NA	TGTGCCAGCAACCGAGGGGGCGACACTGAAGCTTTCTTT	CASNRGGDTEAFF
TRBV19	13	NA	TRBJ1-2	NA	TGTGCCAGTAGCACACAGGGAAACTATGGCTACACCTTC	CASSTQGNYGYTF
TRBV5-6	14	NA	TRBJ2-2	NA	TGTGCCAGCAGTCCGGAAAGCTTTACCGGGGAGCTGTTTTTT	CASSPESFTGELFF
TRBV6-6	12	NA	TRBJ1-1	few	TGTGCCAGCAGTTACTCGGACACTGAAGCTTTCTTT	CASSYSDTEAFF
TRBV2	15	NA	TRBJ1-6	few	TGTGCCAGCACCGACACTTCCACAGGGATCACACCCCTCCACTTT	CASTDTSTGITPLHF
TRBV28	16	NA	TRBJ1-4	NA	TGTGCCAGCAGTGAAGAGACGGCTGCAACTAATGAAAAACTGTTTTTT	CASSEETAATNEKLFF
TRBV28	14	NA	TRBJ1-2	NA	TGTGCCAGCAGTCCCCTATGGGGTGGGTATGGCTACACCTTC	CASSPLWGGYGYTF
TRBV18	14	NA	TRBJ1-1	NA	TGTGCCAGCTCACCACCGGCCCCAAACACTGAAGCTTTCTTT	CASSPPAPNTEAFF
TRBV4-1	16	NA	TRBJ1-1	NA	TGCGCCAGCAGCCAAGATCGACCTTTGACGAACACTGAAGCTTTCTTT	CASSQDRPLTNTEAFF
TRBV9	17	NA	TRBJ1-2	NA	TGTGCCAGCAGCTCGCAAGAGGGGGGAACAGGGCACTATGGCTACACCTTC	CASSSQEGGTGHYGYTF
TRBV6-5	16	NA	TRBJ1-6	NA	TGTGCCAGCAGTTACGGTGGGCGCCTGACTAATTCACCCCTCCACTTT	CASSYGGRLTNSPLHF
TRBV18	16	NA	TRBJ2-2	NA	TGTGCCAGCTCACCACCGGGGACAACGAACACCGGGGAGCTGTTTTTT	CASSPPGTTNTGELFF
TRBV19	14	NA	TRBJ1-2	NA	TGTGCCAGTAGTGTATCGCCAGGGTTCTATGGCTACACCTTC	CASSVSPGFYGYTF
TRBV19	11	NA	TRBJ2-5	NA	TGTGCCAGTAGTACAGGGATACGTCGGTACTTC	CASSTGIRRYF
TRBV5-4	15	NA	TRBJ2-2	NA	TGTGCCAGCAGCTCAGGGGTGATTAACACCGGGGAGCTGTTTTTT	CASSSGVINTGELFF
TRBV10-3	12	NA	TRBJ2-1	NA	TGTGCCATCAGCCCCACCGAGGATGAGCAGTTCTTC	CAISPTEDEQFF
TRBV6-1	15	NA	TRBJ1-3	NA	TGTGCCAGCACCAATCGGGTCTTCTCTGGAAACACCATATATTTT	CASTNRVFSGNTIYF